One sample yielded the 3 T cell receptor beta chains listed below, sequenced in a study of blood T cell repertoires in COVID-19. Using immunoSEQ multiplex PCR, the repertoire was profiled, and TCRdb retains in-frame clones only, with some absent. The sample has around 300,000 clones, 90% seen once. Sequencing was carried out using peripheral blood. Source of these receptors: a woman between 40 and 55 years old with COVID-19, enrolled during active disease.

This chain uses TRBV4-3 with TRBJ2-3; TRBD2 aligns across 8 bases. The V gene's germline CDR1 is LGHNA and CDR2 YSLEER. The CDR3 has 16 residues. J gave up 0 bases and V 2 bases, and 4 bases lay outside the gene matches. The CDR3 nucleotides are TGCGCCAGCAGCCAAAGGACTAGCCTAAGCACAGATACGCAGTATTTT. This codes for CASSQRTSLSTDTQYF.

The chain has TRBV27 and TRBJ2-2, with 9 bases aligning to TRBD1. Germline lookup yields CDR1 MNHEY and CDR2 SMNVEV (reference sequence). The CDR3 consists of 15 residues. V was clipped by 2 bases and J by 7 bases; unmatched bases: 5. The CDR3 DNA reads as TGTGCCAGCAGTTTAGTTGGACAGGGGCACGGGGAGCTGTTTTTT. Encoded protein: CASSLVGQGHGELFF.

V is TRBV12-3 or TRBV12-4 and J is TRBJ1-2; the D gene is possibly TRBD1 (6 bases). Trimming stripped 6 bases from V and 8 bases from J, with 16 bases between. The CDR3 is 13 residues long. CDR3 coding DNA: TGTGCCAGCAGCACAGGGCAGGGGAGAGGCTACACCTTC. Translating it yields CASSTGQGRGYTF.